Following are 4 T cell receptor beta chains from one sample sequenced in a study of technical replicates of blood from a few donors. Assay: immunoSEQ multiplex PCR; the TCRdb copy retains only in-frame clones and omits some. The sample holds around 70,000 clones, about 97% seen once. Source material: T cells isolated from PBMCs. The receptors were gathered from a human donor in good health.

The rearrangement joins TRBV11-2 to TRBJ1-5; TRBD1 agrees at 9 bases. Germline trimming cut 6 bases from V and 5 bases from J; bases unmatched to any gene: 8. The CDR3 is made up of 15 amino acids. The germline V gene encodes CDR1 SGHAT and CDR2 FQNNGV. The CDR3 bases are TGTGCCAGCAGTCTCAGCCGGGACAGGGATCAGCCCCAGCATTTT. This translates into CASSLSRDRDQPQHF. Supplemented by reference TRBV11-2 and TRBJ1-5, the full variable domain reads EAGVAQSPRYKIIEKRQSVAFWCNPISGHATLYWYQQILGQGPKLLIQFQNNGVVDDSQLPKDRFSAERLKGVDSTLKIQPAKLEDSAVYLCASSLSRDRDQPQHFGDGTRLSIL.

The V call is TRBV5-5, the J call TRBJ2-2, with 7 bases that match TRBD1. V was clipped by 6 bases and J by 4 bases; unmatched bases: 9. The CDR3 is 15 amino acids. The germline CDR1 and CDR2 sequences are SGHKS and YYEKEE (reference sequence). The CDR3 DNA sequence: TGTGCCAGCATCGACACAGGGGTTATCACCGGGGAGCTGTTTTTT. This codes for CASIDTGVITGELFF.

The chain combines TRBV27 with TRBJ1-1, with 9 nucleotides matching TRBD1. The V and J ends lost 3 bases and 3 bases, in that order; junction bases with no gene match: 2. CDR3 length: 14 residues. Germline V gives CDR1 MNHEY, CDR2 SMNVEV (reference sequence). This chain's CDR3 is CASSLDRGYTEAFF. CDR3 DNA: TGTGCCAGCAGTTTGGACAGGGGCTACACTGAAGCTTTCTTT.

The rearrangement uses TRBV7-3 and TRBJ1-2, with 8 bases that match TRBD1. This CDR3 is 13 amino acids long. The ends lost 2 bases at V and 6 bases at J; junction bases unmatched: 2. Per the germline V gene, CDR1 is SGHTA and CDR2 is FQGTGA. CDR3 nucleotide sequence: TGTGCCAGCAGCTTACAGGGGGCAAATGGCTACACCTTC. Its translation is CASSLQGANGYTF.